This T cell receptor beta chain was found in a study of response to subunit inactivated influenza vaccine. Study results and caveats: That few new T cells are recruited by each seasonal influenza vaccination was the authors' suggestion.

V lost 6 bases, J lost 5 bases, and 25 bases lay in between. The CDR3 runs to 17 residues. TCRdb analysed the RT-PCR reads with MiXCR anew, one entry per CDR3 protein. Here the sample spans 500,000 to 600,000 distinct CDR3 sequences, roughly 15% being singletons. Comment on this clonotype: Antigen unknown.

This sequence joins TRBV12-3 or TRBV12-4 and TRBJ2-5; D may correspond to TRBD1 or TRBD2 (5 bases each). The sample was PBMCs from blood, taken approximately 13 days after vaccination. The clonotype was recovered from a man in his fifties who received an inactivated influenza vaccine. The CDR3 is CASSLGVGLTSHETQYF. The CDR3 DNA follows: TGTGCCAGCAGCCTGGGGGTTGGCCTTACTAGTCATGAGACCCAGTACTTC.